This T cell receptor (beta chain) was identified during a study of blood T cells in healthy people across ages. General study findings and limits: It was not known whether donors were CMV positive (a possible confounder of expanded clonotype changes).

The ends were cut back, 5 bases at V and 8 bases at J, with 15 bases in the middle. The CDR3 has 14 residues. Germline-derived CDR1 and CDR2 are LGHDT and YNNKEL (reference sequence). In its sample, this clonotype was seen a few times. The antigen is not known. PCR was performed a second time for about 7 to 12 cycles using a sample-barcoded 5' primer and a J-beta primer mix. TCRdb reanalysed the 5' RACE reads using MiXCR and keeps one entry per CDR3 protein. Here the sample spans approximately 690,000 distinct CDR3 sequences, approximately 50% being singletons. The rearrangement uses TRBV3-1 and TRBJ1-4, with D perhaps matching TRBD1 (5 bases). Sequencing used blood. The TCR comes from a man aged 60-69 years in good health. The CDR3 DNA reads TGTGCCAGCAGCTTGGGACCACTGGGAGAAAAACTGTTTTTT. Protein sequence: CASSLGPLGEKLFF.